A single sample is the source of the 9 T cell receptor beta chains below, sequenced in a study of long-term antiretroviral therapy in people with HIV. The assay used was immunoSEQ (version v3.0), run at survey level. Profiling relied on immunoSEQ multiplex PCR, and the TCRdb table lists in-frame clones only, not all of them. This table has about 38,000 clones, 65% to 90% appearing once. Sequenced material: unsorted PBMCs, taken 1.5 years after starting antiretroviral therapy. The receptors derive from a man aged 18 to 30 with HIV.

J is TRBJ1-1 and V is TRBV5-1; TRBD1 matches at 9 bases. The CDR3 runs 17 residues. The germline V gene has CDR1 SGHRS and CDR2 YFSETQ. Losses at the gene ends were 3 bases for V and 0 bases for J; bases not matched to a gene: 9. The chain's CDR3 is CASSSQGAVGMNTEAFF. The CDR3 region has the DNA TGCGCCAGCAGCTCACAGGGGGCAGTTGGGATGAACACTGAAGCTTTCTTT.

The CDR3 sequence: CASSSETQYF. For the CDR3, the DNA is TGTGCCAGCTCATCAGAGACCCAGTACTTC. The chain links TRBV18 to TRBJ2-5; no clear D. The CDR3 length is 10 residues. The V end was cut by 5 bases, the J end by 4 bases, with 2 bases between. Looked up from germline, CDR1 is KGHSH and CDR2 is LQKENI.

The CDR3 is CASSLFRGGLGTGELFF. CDR3 bases: TGTGCCAGCAGCTTATTTAGGGGGGGGCTAGGGACCGGGGAGCTGTTTTTT. The V call is TRBV7-2, the J call TRBJ2-2; D perhaps matches TRBD2 (7 bases). Trimming pared 2 bases from V and 5 bases from J, leaving 18 bases between. Germline CDR1 SGHTA, CDR2 FQGNSA. The CDR3 is 17 residues long.

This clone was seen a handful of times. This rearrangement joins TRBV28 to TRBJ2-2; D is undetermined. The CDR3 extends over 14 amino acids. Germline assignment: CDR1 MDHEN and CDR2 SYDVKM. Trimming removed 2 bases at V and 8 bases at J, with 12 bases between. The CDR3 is CASSLGLFSGELFF. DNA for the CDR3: TGTGCCAGCAGTTTAGGGCTGTTTTCGGGGGAGCTGTTTTTT.

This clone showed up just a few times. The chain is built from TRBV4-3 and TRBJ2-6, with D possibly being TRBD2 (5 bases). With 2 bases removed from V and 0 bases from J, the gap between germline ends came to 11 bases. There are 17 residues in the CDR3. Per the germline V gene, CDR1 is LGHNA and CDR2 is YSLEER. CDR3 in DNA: TGCGCCAGCAGCCAACGTCCCGGAGGCTCTGGGGCCAACGTCCTGACTTTC. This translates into CASSQRPGGSGANVLTF.

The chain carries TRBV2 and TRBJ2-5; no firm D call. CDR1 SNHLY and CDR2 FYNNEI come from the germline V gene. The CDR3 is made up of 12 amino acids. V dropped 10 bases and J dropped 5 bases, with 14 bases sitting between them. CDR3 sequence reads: CATIQRTETQYF. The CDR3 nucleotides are TGTGCCACCATACAGAGAACGGAGACCCAGTACTTC. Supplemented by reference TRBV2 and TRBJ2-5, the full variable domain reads EPEVTQTPSHQVTQMGQEVILRCVPISNHLYFYWYRQILGQKVEFLVSFYNNEISEKSEIFDDQFSVERPDGSNFTLKIRSTKLEDSAMYFCATIQRTETQYFGPGTRLLVL.

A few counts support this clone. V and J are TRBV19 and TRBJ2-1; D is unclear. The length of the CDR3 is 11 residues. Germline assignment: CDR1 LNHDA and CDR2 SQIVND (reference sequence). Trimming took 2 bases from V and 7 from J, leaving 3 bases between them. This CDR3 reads CASSISNEQFF. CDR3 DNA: TGTGCCAGTAGTATAAGTAATGAGCAGTTCTTC.

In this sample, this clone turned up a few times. CDR3 coding DNA: TGCGCCAGCATATTAATCAGGGGCACCGGGGAGCTGTTTTTT. It is translated as CASILIRGTGELFF. The J gene is TRBJ2-2, the V gene TRBV10-1, with D possibly being TRBD1 (6 bases). With 7 bases removed from V and 4 bases from J, the gap between germline ends came to 13 bases. CDR1 is WNHNN, CDR2 SYGVQD, per germline (reference sequence). The CDR3 extends over 14 amino acids.

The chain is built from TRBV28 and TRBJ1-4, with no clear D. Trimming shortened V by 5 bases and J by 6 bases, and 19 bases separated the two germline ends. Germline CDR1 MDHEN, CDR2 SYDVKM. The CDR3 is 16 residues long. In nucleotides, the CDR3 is TGTGCCAGCAGTCTCCCCGTCGGCGGGCCGGATGAAAAACTGTTTTTT. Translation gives CASSLPVGGPDEKLFF.